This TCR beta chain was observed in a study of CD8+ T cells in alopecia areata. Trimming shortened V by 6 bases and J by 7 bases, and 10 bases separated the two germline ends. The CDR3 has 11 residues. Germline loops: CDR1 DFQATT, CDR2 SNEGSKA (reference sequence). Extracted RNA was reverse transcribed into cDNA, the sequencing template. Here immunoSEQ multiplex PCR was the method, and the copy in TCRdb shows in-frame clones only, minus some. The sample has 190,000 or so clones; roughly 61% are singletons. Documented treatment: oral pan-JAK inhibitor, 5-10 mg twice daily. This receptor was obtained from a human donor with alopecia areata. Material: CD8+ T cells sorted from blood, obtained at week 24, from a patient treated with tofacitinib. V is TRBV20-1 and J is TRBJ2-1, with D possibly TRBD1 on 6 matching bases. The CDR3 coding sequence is TGCAGTGCCGCCCAGGGGAATGAGCAGTTCTTC. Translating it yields CSAAQGNEQFF.